A single sample is the source of the 28 T cell receptor beta chains below, sequenced in a study of control samples from healthy donors and cancer patients (dated by TCRdb to the early 2020s). The method behind the library was the immunoSEQ multiplex PCR assay. What TCRdb holds here is the immuneACCESS table cut down to in-frame rearrangements. Part of the clones is not present; checked against another copy, under half of the missing clones reflect an unresolved V gene, and the others are unexplained. The sample contains about 120,000 clones, approximately 84% of them found a single time. Together, the top ten hold around 2% of the sample. Sequencing was carried out using blood. The receptors originated from a man aged 18-30 years in good health.

The rearrangement uses TRBV7-9 and TRBJ2-7; 10 nucleotides match TRBD1. The CDR3 length is 16 residues. V trimming: 3 bases; J trimming: 2 bases; junction bases outside the gene matches: 7. CDR1 SEHNR and CDR2 FQNEAQ come from the germline V gene (reference sequence). CDR3 residues: CASSFRAGTGAYEQYF. The DNA of the CDR3 is TGTGCCAGCAGCTTTAGAGCGGGGACAGGGGCCTACGAGCAGTACTTC.

The chain has TRBV5-1 and TRBJ1-2, with 7 bases lining up with TRBD1. The CDR3 extends over 15 amino acids. Unmatched junction bases numbered 6, after V lost 0 bases and J lost 4 bases. Germline assignment: CDR1 SGHRS and CDR2 YFSETQ. DNA for the CDR3: TGCGCCAGCAGCTTGGTAGGGGGCAGCGGCTATGGCTACACCTTC. This gives the protein CASSLVGGSGYGYTF.

The J gene is TRBJ1-5, the V gene TRBV15; D ambiguous. The CDR3 is made up of 15 amino acids. Germline CDR1 reads LNHNV; CDR2 reads YYDKDF (reference sequence). V was trimmed by 6 bases and J by 0 bases, leaving 12 bases between them. The CDR3 here is CATSLKRDSNQPQHF. The DNA of the CDR3 is TGTGCCACCAGTCTAAAGAGGGATAGCAATCAGCCCCAGCATTTT.

This clone has just a few counts. The genes are TRBV28 and TRBJ1-1; D uncertain. The CDR3 sequence is 12 residues long. The V gene lost 6 bases and the J gene lost 11 bases, with 16 bases spanning the gap. Germline V lookup: CDR1 MDHEN, CDR2 SYDVKM. This chain's CDR3 is CASRGGKGLAFF. For the CDR3, the DNA is TGTGCCAGCAGAGGAGGGAAGGGATTGGCTTTCTTT.

V gene TRBV9 combines with J gene TRBJ2-2, with 8 bases fitting TRBD1. Trimming cost V 4 bases and J 0 bases; bases outside gene matches: 5. The CDR3 is 16 residues long. Germline loops: CDR1 SGDLS, CDR2 YYNGEE. Here the CDR3 reads CASSLQGGPNTGELFF. The DNA for the CDR3 is TGTGCCAGCAGCTTACAGGGGGGCCCGAACACCGGGGAGCTGTTTTTT. Looking up the rest from reference TRBV9 and TRBJ2-2 gives the full variable domain: DSGVTQTPKHLITATGQRVTLRCSPRSGDLSVYWYQQSLDQGLQFLIQYYNGEERAKGNILERFSAQQFPDLHSELNLSSLELGDSALYFCASSLQGGPNTGELFFGEGSRLTVL.

This sequence joins TRBV9 and TRBJ1-3, with no clear D. This CDR3 is 13 amino acids long. CDR1 is SGDLS, CDR2 YYNGEE, per germline. V was cut by 3 bases and J by 8 bases, with 12 bases left in between. The CDR3 sequence is CASSAGRWDTIYF. CDR3 nucleotides: TGTGCCAGCAGCGCGGGCAGGTGGGACACCATATATTTT.

This clone was seen just once. This sequence joins TRBV12-3 or TRBV12-4 and TRBJ1-2, with 7 bases matching TRBD1. The CDR3 length is 13 residues. V was pared by 3 bases and J by 6 bases, with 4 bases of the junction left unmatched. CDR3: CASSLDRIHGYTF. The DNA of the CDR3 is TGTGCCAGCAGTTTGGACAGGATCCATGGCTACACCTTC.

The chain has TRBV5-8 and TRBJ2-7; D ambiguous. CDR1 is SGHTS, CDR2 YDEGEE, per germline. V shed 1 base and J shed 5 bases, with 16 bases lying between them. This CDR3 region has 15 residues. The DNA for the CDR3 is TGTGCCAGCAGCTTGTACGGCCCACTCGCCCACGAGCAGTACTTC. Its translation is CASSLYGPLAHEQYF. The whole variable domain, filled in from reference TRBV5-8 and TRBJ2-7, reads EAGVTQSPTHLIKTRGQQATLRCSPISGHTSVYWYQQALGLGLQFLLWYDEGEERNRGNFPPRFSGRQFPNYSSELNVNALELEDSALYLCASSLYGPLAHEQYFGPGTRLTVT.

The CDR3 spells CASSEDRFSNQPQHF. CDR3 nucleotides: TGTGCCAGTAGCGAGGACAGGTTCAGCAATCAGCCCCAGCATTTT. V usage is TRBV19 and J usage is TRBJ1-5; 7 bases are shared with TRBD1. The V gene end was trimmed by 6 bases and the J gene end by 1 base; junction bases not matched to a gene: 6. CDR1 LNHDA and CDR2 SQIVND come from the germline V gene (reference sequence). This CDR3 spans 15 amino acids.

V usage is TRBV27 and J usage is TRBJ2-7; 8 nucleotides agree with TRBD1. The CDR3 runs to 14 residues. CDR1 MNHEY and CDR2 SMNVEV come from the germline V gene (reference sequence). V lost 4 bases, J lost 2 bases, and 4 bases stayed unmatched. The DNA of the CDR3 is TGTGCCAGCAGTTCAGGACAGGGCGCCTACGAGCAGTACTTC. This encodes CASSSGQGAYEQYF.

This clone has only a few counts. The V and J genes are TRBV7-9 and TRBJ2-3, with 7 bases lining up with TRBD2. V lost 1 base, J lost 2 bases, and 3 bases stayed unmatched. The CDR3 runs to 15 residues. In germline, CDR1 is SEHNR, CDR2 FQNEAQ (reference sequence). CDR3 region: CASSLEAGHTDTQYF. The CDR3 DNA reads TGTGCCAGCAGCTTAGAAGCGGGGCACACAGATACGCAGTATTTT.

The chain recombines TRBV10-3 with TRBJ1-1; TRBD1 might be the D (5 bases). Germline CDR1 is ENHRY and CDR2 is SYGVKD. The CDR3 is made up of 15 amino acids. V was trimmed by 10 bases and J by 1 base, leaving 19 bases between them. In DNA, the CDR3 is TGTGCCAACTCTAGGGAAGGGGTCACGAACACTGAAGCTTTCTTT. It yields the protein CANSREGVTNTEAFF.

V usage is TRBV11-2 and J usage is TRBJ2-7, with D possibly TRBD2 on 5 matching bases. V lost 0 bases and J lost 5, with 14 bases in between. Germline V gene data show CDR1 as SGHAT and CDR2 as FQNNGV. CDR3 length: 15 residues. CDR3 sequence: CASSLDLRVGDEQYF. The CDR3 DNA reads TGTGCCAGCAGCTTAGATCTCCGGGTCGGGGACGAGCAGTACTTC.

This clone came up a few times. This chain connects TRBV7-2 to TRBJ2-3; D remains unclear. The CDR3 covers 13 residues. CDR1 SGHTA and CDR2 FQGNSA come from the germline V gene. V dropped 1 base and J dropped 3 bases, with 5 bases sitting between them. CDR3 in amino acids: CASSLVGTDTQYF. CDR3 DNA sequence: TGTGCCAGCAGCTTAGTCGGTACAGATACGCAGTATTTT. Variable domain in full (rest from reference TRBV7-2 and TRBJ2-3): GAGVSQSPSNKVTEKGKDVELRCDPISGHTALYWYRQSLGQGLEFLIYFQGNSAPDKSGLPSDRFSAERTGGSVSTLTIQRTQQEDSAVYLCASSLVGTDTQYFGPGTRLTVL.

The sample holds a few counts of this clone. The rearrangement links TRBV10-3 to TRBJ1-6; no reliable D call. Germline-derived CDR1 and CDR2 are ENHRY and SYGVKD. Trimming took 4 bases from V and 7 from J, leaving 8 bases between them. The CDR3 length is 13 residues. As DNA, the CDR3 is TGTGCCATCAGTGGGCAGACAAATTCACCCCTCCACTTT. It codes for CAISGQTNSPLHF.

The V call is TRBV2, the J call TRBJ2-7, with D hard to call. The CDR3 is 13 residues long. Trimming took 2 bases from V and 7 from J, leaving 12 bases between them. Germline V gives CDR1 SNHLY, CDR2 FYNNEI. The CDR3 is CASSEQADSEQYF. CDR3 DNA sequence: TGTGCCAGCAGTGAACAGGCCGACTCGGAGCAGTACTTC.

The V gene is TRBV29-1, the J gene TRBJ2-5; D is ambiguous. Trimming left V 7 bases short and J 5 bases short, with 17 bases between. There are 13 residues in the CDR3. The germline V gene has CDR1 SQVTM and CDR2 ANQGSEA. The CDR3 DNA reads TGCAGCGGCGGCTTTGACACCCCCGAGACCCAGTACTTC. As protein: CSGGFDTPETQYF.

This chain connects TRBV5-1 to TRBJ2-5; tentatively, D is TRBD2 (6 bases). Germline CDR1 reads SGHRS; CDR2 reads YFSETQ. The CDR3 runs 14 residues. The V end lost 0 bases, the J end lost 4 bases, and 10 bases lay between the germline ends. The CDR3 sequence: CASSLAGARETQYF. The CDR3 DNA reads TGCGCCAGCAGCTTGGCGGGAGCTCGAGAGACCCAGTACTTC.

By sample share, this clone is medium-sized (0.01 to 0.1%). The chain has TRBV6-2 or TRBV6-3 and TRBJ2-6, with D unclear. Germline V gene data show CDR1 as MNHEY and CDR2 as SVGEGT. The V and J ends lost 6 bases and 0 bases respectively, with 9 bases between them. This CDR3 comprises 15 residues. CDR3 DNA sequence: TGTGCCAGCAGCTCCGTTAACTCTGGGGCCAACGTCCTGACTTTC. Its protein is CASSSVNSGANVLTF.

The V gene is TRBV2, the J gene TRBJ1-4; no firm D call. CDR1 SNHLY and CDR2 FYNNEI come from the germline V gene. This CDR3 spans 14 amino acids. V was pared by 2 bases and J by 2 bases, with 6 bases between. The DNA of the CDR3 is TGTGCCAGCAGTGAACTTCGGACTAATGAAAAACTGTTTTTT. This translates into CASSELRTNEKLFF.

The V and J genes are TRBV27 and TRBJ2-7; no clear D. Per the germline V gene, CDR1 is MNHEY and CDR2 is SMNVEV (reference sequence). The V end lost 5 bases, the J end lost 3 bases, and 20 bases lay between the germline ends. This CDR3 spans 16 amino acids. The CDR3 nucleotides read TGTGCCAGCAGTCACAGAACTCGGACGGCGAACTACGAGCAGTACTTC. It codes for CASSHRTRTANYEQYF.

V and J are TRBV28 and TRBJ2-7; the D is unclear. The V end lost 2 bases, the J end lost 4 bases, and 6 bases lay between the germline ends. CDR1 is MDHEN, CDR2 SYDVKM, per germline. The CDR3 sequence is 12 residues long. The CDR3: CASSLGQYEQYF. As DNA, the CDR3 is TGTGCCAGCAGTTTAGGTCAGTACGAGCAGTACTTC.

As DNA, the CDR3 is TGTGCCTGGAGTGTACTGGCAGGGGGCTTCGGCTACACCTTC. Protein product: CAWSVLAGGFGYTF. This chain uses TRBV30 with TRBJ1-2; the match to TRBD1 covers 8 bases. With V trimmed by 0 bases and J by 8 bases, 8 bases remained unmatched. The CDR3 has 14 residues. Looked up from germline, CDR1 is GTSNPN and CDR2 is SVGIG (reference sequence).

The chain carries TRBV29-1 and TRBJ1-1; D is unclear. The V and J ends lost 0 bases and 3 bases respectively, with 14 bases between them. CDR1 SQVTM and CDR2 ANQGSEA come from the germline V gene. This CDR3 contains 15 residues. The CDR3 DNA reads TGCAGCGTTGAAGAGTGGGAGGGTACCTACACTGAAGCTTTCTTT. Encoded protein: CSVEEWEGTYTEAFF.

This chain joins TRBV7-3 and TRBJ2-3, with D perhaps given as TRBD1 or TRBD2 (5 bases each). V lost 6 bases and J 4 bases, leaving 14 bases between the germline ends. Per the germline V gene, CDR1 is SGHTA and CDR2 is FQGTGA. The CDR3 spans 14 residues. Here the CDR3 reads CASSRKSGPDTQYF. CDR3 DNA: TGTGCCAGCAGTCGTAAGTCGGGGCCAGATACGCAGTATTTT. Full variable domain (rest looked up from reference TRBV7-3 and TRBJ2-3): GAGVSQTPSNKVTEKGKYVELRCDPISGHTALYWYRQSLGQGPEFLIYFQGTGAADDSGLPNDRFFAVRPEGSVSTLKIQRTERGDSAVYLCASSRKSGPDTQYFGPGTRLTVL.

The chain has TRBV10-3 and TRBJ2-5, with 11 bases lining up with TRBD2. The CDR3 runs to 16 residues. CDR1 and CDR2 (germline): ENHRY, SYGVKD. The junction had 4 bases not matched to a gene; V was cut back by 2 bases and J by 2 bases. CDR3 region: CAISEAGTSGQETQYF. CDR3 nucleotides: TGTGCCATCAGTGAGGCCGGGACTAGCGGACAAGAGACCCAGTACTTC.

The CDR3 region is CASSPQGLEYNEQFF. CDR3 DNA: TGTGCCAGCAGCCCTCAGGGACTAGAGTACAATGAGCAGTTCTTC. V gene TRBV7-9 combines with J gene TRBJ2-1; 8 bases agree with TRBD2. Germline V gene lookup returns CDR1 SEHNR and CDR2 FQNEAQ (reference sequence). The CDR3 has 15 residues. V lost 5 bases to trimming and J lost 4 bases; unmatched junction nucleotides: 7.

This chain uses TRBV15 with TRBJ2-5; the D is unclear. The CDR3 is 16 residues long. V was clipped by 0 bases and J by 5 bases, with 16 bases between them. Germline loops: CDR1 LNHNV, CDR2 YYDKDF (reference sequence). The chain's CDR3 is CATSRDRTDRRETQYF. Here the CDR3 DNA reads TGTGCCACCAGCAGAGATCGGACCGACCGCCGGGAGACCCAGTACTTC.